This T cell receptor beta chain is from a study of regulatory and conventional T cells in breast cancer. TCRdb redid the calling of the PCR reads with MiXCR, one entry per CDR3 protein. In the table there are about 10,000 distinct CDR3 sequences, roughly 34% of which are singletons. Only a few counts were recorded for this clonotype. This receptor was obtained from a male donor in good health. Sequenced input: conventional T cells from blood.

In DNA form, the CDR3 reads TGTGCCATCGGTAGCGTGGGCGGGCCCAACAATGAGCAGTTCTTC. Its protein product is CAIGSVGGPNNEQFF. This chain connects TRBV10-3 to TRBJ2-1, with TRBD2 as a possible D gene (5 bases). Germline CDR1 ENHRY, CDR2 SYGVKD. This CDR3 has 15 amino acids. Trimming took 8 bases from V and 5 from J, leaving 19 bases between them.